The T cell receptor beta chain described here comes from a study of T-cell memory formation after mild COVID-19. About the study: Largely, the TCR clusters proved donor specific. Findings of the study overall: The main location of contracting CD4+ clones was CM and EM, and that of contracting CD8+ clones was EMRA. Whereas later expanders leaned CD4+, clones contracting day 15 to 85 showed a balanced CD4/CD8 makeup.

The CDR3 contains 14 residues. With 4 bases clipped from V and 10 bases from J, the junction kept 4 bases outside the gene matches. Germline CDR1 and CDR2: SGHVS and FQNEAQ. This clonotype was found once. What it binds is not known. Amplification by 5'RACE using constant-segment primers produced TCR alpha and TCR beta cDNA libraries that carried sample barcodes and UMIs. TCRdb passed the 5' RACE reads through MiXCR, listing each CDR3 protein once. The table records hundreds of thousands of distinct CDR3 sequences, around 25% of them present only once. The source is an adult woman who had mild COVID-19 (a few samples of this study predate the infection). Cell type and time point are not known. The rearrangement uses TRBV7-8 and TRBJ1-6; the match to TRBD1 covers 10 bases. The sample was PBMCs or a T cell subset sorted from them (not recorded which). CDR3 sequence: CASSYGTGDSPLHF. Here the CDR3 DNA reads TGTGCCAGCAGCTACGGGACAGGGGACTCACCCCTCCACTTT.